Listed here are 13 T cell receptor beta chains from one sample, sequenced in a study of blood T cell repertoires in COVID-19 (dated by TCRdb to about 2020). Libraries came from the immunoSEQ multiplex PCR assay. TCRdb carries this immuneACCESS record with in-frame sequences only. Its versions omit some clonotypes, under half of them owing to an unresolved V gene in the studies checked, with the rest unexplained. Across this sample there are around 320,000 clones, with roughly 89% seen only once. In total, the top ten clones hold 11% of the sample. The specimen was peripheral blood. The receptors come from a woman aged 25-40 years with COVID-19, enrolled during active disease.

The chain employs TRBV27 and TRBJ1-2, with unresolved D. Trimming removed 2 bases from V and 3 bases from J, with 7 bases in between. The germline V gene has CDR1 MNHEY and CDR2 SMNVEV (reference sequence). The length of the CDR3 is 13 residues. CDR3 loop: CASSLGLHYGYTF. CDR3 in DNA: TGTGCCAGCAGTTTAGGACTACACTATGGCTACACCTTC.

This chain joins TRBV2 and TRBJ2-2, with TRBD1 identical over 9 bases. CDR1 SNHLY and CDR2 FYNNEI come from the germline V gene. The CDR3 runs to 14 residues. V was clipped by 6 bases and J by 5 bases; unmatched bases: 4. The CDR3, as DNA: TGTGCCAGCAGCCGACAGGGGGGGACCGGGGAGCTGTTTTTT. Protein: CASSRQGGTGELFF.

The rearrangement links TRBV24-1 to TRBJ1-5, with TRBD1 matching over 9 bases. V lost 2 bases to trimming and J lost 7 bases; unmatched junction nucleotides: 5. The germline V gene encodes CDR1 KGHDR and CDR2 SFDVKD. The CDR3 has 15 residues. The CDR3 nucleotides read TGTGCCACCAGTGATTCGACAGGGGGAGCCCAGCCCCAGCATTTT. Residues: CATSDSTGGAQPQHF.

The chain joins TRBV9 to TRBJ1-1; a possible D gene is TRBD1 (6 bases). The germline V gene encodes CDR1 SGDLS and CDR2 YYNGEE. The CDR3 contains 15 residues. V lost 4 bases and J 1 base, leaving 14 bases between the germline ends. CDR3 nucleotide sequence: TGTGCCAGCAGCACCCGACAGGACCCGAACACTGAAGCTTTCTTT. Translation: CASSTRQDPNTEAFF.

V and J are TRBV11-3 and TRBJ2-2; D gene uncertain. Germline CDR1 is SGHNT and CDR2 is YENEEA. The length of the CDR3 is 15 residues. Trimming took off 0 bases at V and 0 bases at J, with 5 bases between the two ends. The CDR3 sequence: CASSLDSTNTGELFF. CDR3 DNA: TGTGCCAGCAGCTTAGATTCCACGAACACCGGGGAGCTGTTTTTT.

The V call is TRBV18, the J call TRBJ1-1; no clear D gene. From germline, CDR1 is KGHSH and CDR2 LQKENI. The CDR3 runs to 15 residues. V lost 2 bases to trimming and J lost 2 bases, with 12 bases between them. The CDR3 DNA reads as TGTGCCAGCTCACCAGATTCGGGGTACAACACTGAAGCTTTCTTT. This encodes CASSPDSGYNTEAFF. The full variable domain, completed using reference TRBV18 and TRBJ1-1, is NAGVMQNPRHLVRRRGQEARLRCSPMKGHSHVYWYRQLPEEGLKFMVYLQKENIIDESGMPKERFSAEFPKEGPSILRIQQVVRGDSAAYFCASSPDSGYNTEAFFGQGTRLTVV.

The rearrangement joins TRBV7-9 to TRBJ1-6; D possibly corresponds to TRBD1 (5 bases). The CDR3 spans 13 residues. The V end was cut by 5 bases, the J end by 7 bases, with 9 bases between. Germline lookup yields CDR1 SEHNR and CDR2 FQNEAQ (reference sequence). CDR3: CASSQTGNSPLHF. CDR3 nucleotides: TGTGCCAGCAGCCAAACAGGCAATTCACCCCTCCACTTT.

The chain recombines TRBV24-1 with TRBJ2-3, with D possibly matching TRBD2 (6 bases). Germline loops: CDR1 KGHDR, CDR2 SFDVKD. Deletions cut 5 bases from V and 2 bases from J, with 16 bases between. The CDR3 runs 16 residues. The CDR3 reads CATSGAGPDPTDTQYF. The DNA of the CDR3 is TGTGCCACCAGTGGTGCGGGGCCGGATCCCACAGATACGCAGTATTTT.

This sequence joins TRBV5-1 and TRBJ1-1; TRBD1 matches 8 bases. Unmatched junction bases numbered 8, after V lost 6 bases and J lost 4 bases. The germline V gene encodes CDR1 SGHRS and CDR2 YFSETQ. CDR3 length: 14 residues. The CDR3 DNA follows: TGCGCCAGCACCCAGAACAGGGGGTTCACTGAAGCTTTCTTT. It is translated as CASTQNRGFTEAFF.

This chain joins TRBV5-1 and TRBJ1-2; TRBD1 matches at 10 bases. Trimming removed 4 bases from V and 7 bases from J; junction bases left unmatched: 7. This CDR3 contains 14 residues. Germline CDR1 SGHRS, CDR2 YFSETQ. Here the CDR3 reads CASSVDRGTLGYTF. DNA of the CDR3: TGCGCCAGCAGCGTGGACAGGGGGACCCTTGGCTACACCTTC.

This clone showed up just once. This rearrangement joins TRBV23-1 to TRBJ1-6; D is uncertain. TRBV23-1 is reported as an ORF; its role is uncertain. Between the trimmed V and J ends, which lost 0 bases and 11 bases, there was a span of 20 bases. This CDR3 spans 17 amino acids. For the CDR3, the DNA is TGCGCCAGCAGTCAATCCCCGGCCACCGATGCGGGTCCACCCCTCCACTTT. The encoded protein is CASSQSPATDAGPPLHF.

This chain uses TRBV28 with TRBJ1-2; no reliable D call. Trimming removed 3 bases from V and 7 bases from J, with 6 bases in between. The germline gives CDR1 MDHEN, CDR2 SYDVKM. This CDR3 has 11 residues. CDR3 sequence: CASSFERGYTF. The CDR3 nucleotides read TGTGCCAGCAGTTTTGAGCGTGGCTACACCTTC.

The rearrangement uses TRBV2 and TRBJ1-1; D is unclear. V lost 7 bases, J lost 6 bases, and 12 bases lay in between. The CDR3 extends over 12 amino acids. In germline, CDR1 is SNHLY, CDR2 FYNNEI. The chain's CDR3 is CASNTLGAEAFF. CDR3 nucleotides: TGTGCCAGCAATACCCTGGGCGCTGAAGCTTTCTTT.